These T cell receptor beta chains were read from a single sample in a study of cytomegalovirus exposure and HLA in healthy donors. Here immunoSEQ multiplex PCR was the method, and the copy in TCRdb shows in-frame clones only, minus some. The sample lists roughly 60,000 clones, about 91% occurring once. The sample was PBMCs. The receptors here all came from a woman aged 25 to 39 in good health and CMV-seronegative. Each CDR3 is given with its conserved first and last residue. The order of the fields is J gene, V gene, clone size, CDR3 protein. Some rows mark clone size as missing; the rest say once, few, many or name a class of expanded clone.

TRBJ1-5,TRBV9,.,CASSVGGGGNQPQHF
TRBJ2-7,TRBV6-5,once,CASLRGGRGLHEQYF
TRBJ1-1,TRBV7-9,.,CASTLQGMTEAFF
TRBJ2-1,TRBV7-7,.,CASSLEAEGYNEQFF
TRBJ2-3,TRBV9,.,CASSPTHRTGSTDTQYF
TRBJ1-5,TRBV7-2,once,CASSLGQGLGQPQHF
TRBJ2-2,TRBV11-2,once,CASSLVAGVGGELFF
TRBJ1-2,TRBV5-1,.,CASSSDGAGRGNGYTF
TRBJ2-5,TRBV27,once,CASSLGPPPDLQETQYF
TRBJ2-1,TRBV29-1,once,CSVEGGRGLYNEQFF
TRBJ2-1,TRBV6-4,.,CASSDRVDNEQFF
TRBJ1-1,TRBV4-1,.,CASSQDPGVATEAFF
TRBJ1-3,TRBV4-3,.,CASSQNRASSGNTIYF
TRBJ1-5,TRBV6-5,.,CASSYSVRQPQHF
TRBJ2-7,TRBV20-1,.,CSGTTGEQYF
TRBJ2-3,TRBV11-1,.,CASSFSAGTVSTDTQYF
TRBJ2-3,TRBV9,once,CASSSHFGQGGNTQYF
TRBJ2-3,TRBV30,.,CAWRSSGSDTQYF
TRBJ2-3,TRBV18,.,CASSPRTGDTQYF
TRBJ2-1,TRBV19,.,CASSTGSGRGHNEQFF
TRBJ1-1,TRBV6-6,once,CASSSWGVGTEAFF
TRBJ2-7,TRBV6-1,.,CASRRGYQVDEQYF
TRBJ2-3,TRBV5-1,once,CASSLGLAGEVDTQYF
TRBJ1-2,TRBV5-4,.,CASSKGQIAFYGYTF
TRBJ2-5,TRBV2,.,CASEWEETQYF
TRBJ2-7,TRBV30,once,CAWSVRRSFRGLEQYF
TRBJ1-1,TRBV27,.,CASSSTIRGPPNTEAFF
TRBJ2-2,TRBV29-1,.,CSALTGELFF